This T cell receptor (beta chain) emerged from a study of neurological immune-mediated disorders. Study-wide results and limits: The absence of shared CDR3 amino acid sequences among expanded clones across subjects suggests private repertoires in all groups.

cDNA synthesis was performed by 5'RACE with 10-nucleotide random UMIs. Over 170 million TCR-beta sequences from 15-18 subjects were obtained in each sequencing run. Each CDR3 protein is one row after TCRdb ran MiXCR on the 5' RACE reads. The table records under 85,000 distinct CDR3 sequences, approximately 10% of them present only once. The table lists this clonotype with many counts. Its antigen is currently unknown. The sequence came from a middle-aged man in good health. Sequenced material: PBMCs.

The CDR3 reads CASSYSKRGRGGYTF. CDR3 nucleotides: TGTGCCAGCAGTTACTCGAAGAGGGGGCGAGGTGGCTACACCTTC. The chain couples TRBV6-5 to TRBJ1-2; 7 bases are a match to TRBD1. The germline gives CDR1 MNHEY, CDR2 SVGAGI. The CDR3 is 15 residues long. V dropped 0 bases and J dropped 7; count of bases not matched to a gene: 8.